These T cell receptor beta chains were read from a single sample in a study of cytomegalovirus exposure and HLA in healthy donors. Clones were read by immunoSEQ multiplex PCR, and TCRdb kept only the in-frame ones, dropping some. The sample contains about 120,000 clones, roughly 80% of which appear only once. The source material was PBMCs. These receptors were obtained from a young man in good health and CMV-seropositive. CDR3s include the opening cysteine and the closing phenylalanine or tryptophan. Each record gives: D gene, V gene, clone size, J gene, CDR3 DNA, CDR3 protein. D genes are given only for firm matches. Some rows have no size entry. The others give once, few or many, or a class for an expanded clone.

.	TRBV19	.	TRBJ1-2	TGTGCCAGTAGTCCAGACAGATATAACTATGGCTACACCTTC	CASSPDRYNYGYTF
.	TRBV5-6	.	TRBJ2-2	TGTGCCAGCAGCTTGGGGCCCGATGCCGGGGAGCTGTTTTTT	CASSLGPDAGELFF
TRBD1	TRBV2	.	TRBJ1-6	TGTGCCAGCAGTGATCGGACAGGCTATAATTCACCCCTCCACTTT	CASSDRTGYNSPLHF
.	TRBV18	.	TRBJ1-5	TGTGCCAGCTCACCTACAGGGTTTGGCAATCAGCCCCAGCATTTT	CASSPTGFGNQPQHF
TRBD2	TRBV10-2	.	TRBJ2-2	TGCGCCAGCAGTGCTTTGGCGGGAGAATCCACCGGGGAGCTGTTTTTT	CASSALAGESTGELFF
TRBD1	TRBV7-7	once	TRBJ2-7	TGTGCTAGCAGCGTAGGGACAGGGGACTACGAGCAGTACTTC	CASSVGTGDYEQYF
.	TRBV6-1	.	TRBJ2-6	TGTGCCCTTGGGGCCAACGTCCTGACTTTC	CALGANVLTF
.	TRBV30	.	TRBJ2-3	TGTGCCTGGAGCCAAGACACCACAGATACGCAGTATTTT	CAWSQDTTDTQYF
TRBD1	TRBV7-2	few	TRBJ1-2	TGTGCCAGCACCTTGAACGGACAGGGCTACTATGGCTACACCTTC	CASTLNGQGYYGYTF
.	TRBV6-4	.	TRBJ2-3	TGTGCCAGCAGTGACAAGAGGGACTGCAGCACAGATACGCAGTATTTT	CASSDKRDCSTDTQYF
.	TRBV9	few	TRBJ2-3	TGTGCCAGCAGCGTAAGGTCAGGGGCGGGTGGCGATACGCAGTATTTT	CASSVRSGAGGDTQYF
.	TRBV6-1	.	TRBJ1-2	TGTGCCAGCAGTGACCCAGGGAAGGACTATGGCTACACCTTC	CASSDPGKDYGYTF
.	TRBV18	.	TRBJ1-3	TGTGCCAGCTCACCAGGGAGGTCTGGAAACACCATATATTTT	CASSPGRSGNTIYF
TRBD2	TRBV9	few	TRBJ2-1	TGTGCCAGCAGCGGCCAGCGGGGGGGCAATGAGCAGTTCTTC	CASSGQRGGNEQFF
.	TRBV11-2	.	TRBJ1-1	TGTGCCAGCAGCCGTGGCCAGGGTTTCACTGAAGCTTTCTTT	CASSRGQGFTEAFF
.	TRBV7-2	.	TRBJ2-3	TGTGCCAGCAGCTTAGGAGGGTCGGGGGGCACAGATACGCAGTATTTT	CASSLGGSGGTDTQYF
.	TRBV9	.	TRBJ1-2	TGTGCCAGCAGCTTTGGGGCTTCACCGCTAAACTATGGCTACACCTTC	CASSFGASPLNYGYTF
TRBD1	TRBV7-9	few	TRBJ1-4	TGTGCCAGCAGCTCGGACAGGGAAGACGAAAAACTGTTTTTT	CASSSDREDEKLFF
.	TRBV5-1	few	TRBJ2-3	TGCGCCAGCAGCTTGGTCGGACAGAGCACAGATACGCAGTATTTT	CASSLVGQSTDTQYF
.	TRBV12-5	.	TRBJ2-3	TGTGCTAGTGCTAACACAGATACGCAGTATTTT	CASANTDTQYF
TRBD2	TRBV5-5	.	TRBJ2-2	TGTGCCAGCAGCTTGAGGTGGGGGGGCACCGGGGAGCTGTTTTTT	CASSLRWGGTGELFF
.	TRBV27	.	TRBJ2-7	TGTGCCAGCAGGGCCCGGGGGACAGAGAGCTACGAGCAGTACTTC	CASRARGTESYEQYF
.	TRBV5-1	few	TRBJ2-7	TGCGCCAGCAGCTTCAATCTCCAGACGACCCTGCCGCGGGAGCAGTACTTC	CASSFNLQTTLPREQYF
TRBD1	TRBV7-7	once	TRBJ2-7	TGTGCTAGCAGCTTAAATGCGGGACAGGGGTACGAGCAGTACTTC	CASSLNAGQGYEQYF
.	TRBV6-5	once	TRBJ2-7	TGTGCCAGCAGTTCCACTTCCTCCTACGAGCAGTACTTC	CASSSTSSYEQYF
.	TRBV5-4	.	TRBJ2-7	TGTGCCAGCAGCTTGGAGGGGAAAGTTGAGTACTTC	CASSLEGKVEYF
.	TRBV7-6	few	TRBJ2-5	TGTGCCAGCAGTGCGGAGGGCCCCCAAGAGACCCAGTACTTC	CASSAEGPQETQYF
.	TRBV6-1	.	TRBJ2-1	TGTGCCAGCAGTGATATCTACAATGAGCAGTTCTTC	CASSDIYNEQFF
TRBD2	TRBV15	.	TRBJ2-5	TGTGCCACCAGCAGAGTAATTGGGAGGGGAGGCCAGTACTTC	CATSRVIGRGGQYF
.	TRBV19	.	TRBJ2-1	TGTGCCAGTAGTATGTGGAGATTGGAGCAGTTCTTC	CASSMWRLEQFF
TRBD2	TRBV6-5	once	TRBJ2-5	TGTGCCAGCAGTCGAACGGGAGGGCCGGAGACCCAGTACTTC	CASSRTGGPETQYF
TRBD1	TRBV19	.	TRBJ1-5	TGTGCCAGTAGTATCCGACCTGAGACAGGGGGTGACCAGCCCCAGCATTTT	CASSIRPETGGDQPQHF
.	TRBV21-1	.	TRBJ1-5	TGTGCCAGCACGGTCCCGGGACAGGGGTGTGGGGGGTATCAGCCCCAGCATTTT	CASTVPGQGCGGYQPQHF
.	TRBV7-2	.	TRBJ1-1	TGTGCCAGCAGCTTAGCGCCTTCTGTAGCCATGAACACTGAAGCTTTCTTT	CASSLAPSVAMNTEAFF
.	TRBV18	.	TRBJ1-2	TGTGCCAGCTCACCATTTCCAGGCTCTGATGGCTACACCTTC	CASSPFPGSDGYTF
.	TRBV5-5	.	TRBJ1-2	TGTGCCAGCAGCTTGAAAACTACACCGAACTATGGCTACACCTTC	CASSLKTTPNYGYTF
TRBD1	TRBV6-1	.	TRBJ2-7	TGTGCCAGCAGTGATCCTGCCTTGTACGTCGGACAGGGAGTAGGCGAGCAGTACTTC	CASSDPALYVGQGVGEQYF
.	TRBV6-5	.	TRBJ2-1	TGTGCCAGCAGTTACGGTGCGGGCTATCCGACCAATGAGCAGTTCTTC	CASSYGAGYPTNEQFF
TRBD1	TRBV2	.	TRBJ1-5	TGTGCCAGCAGCCAAGGACAGGCTCGCAATCAGCCCCAGCATTTT	CASSQGQARNQPQHF
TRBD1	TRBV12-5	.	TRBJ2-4	TGTGCTAGTGGCTCGGACAGGGGAATAGCCAAAAACATTCAGTACTTC	CASGSDRGIAKNIQYF
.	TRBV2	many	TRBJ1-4	TGTGCCAGCAGTATGACAGGAGGCGAAAAACTGTTTTTT	CASSMTGGEKLFF
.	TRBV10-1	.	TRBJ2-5	TGCGCCAGCAGTGAGTCAAGGGGGGGAGGAGAGACCCAGTACTTC	CASSESRGGGETQYF
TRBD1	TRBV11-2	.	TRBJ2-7	TGTGCCAGCAGCTTAGGGGGGACAGGGGTGTACGAGCAGTACTTC	CASSLGGTGVYEQYF